This T cell receptor beta chain appears in the sequencing data of a study of cytomegalovirus exposure and HLA in healthy donors. Germline values: CDR1 SQVTM, CDR2 ANQGSEA. Trimming cost V 7 bases and J 5 bases; bases outside gene matches: 12. The length of the CDR3 is 15 residues. Generated by immunoSEQ multiplex PCR, the TCRdb table keeps only in-frame clones and is missing some. Here the sample spans roughly 180,000 clones, roughly 82% being singletons. The receptor's source is a man aged 18 to 30 in good health and CMV-seropositive. The chain is built from TRBV29-1 and TRBJ2-2, with 8 bases that match TRBD2. Sequenced material: PBMCs. CDR3 protein: CSGGGSGGLTGELFF. In nucleotides, the CDR3 is TGCAGCGGCGGGGGGAGCGGGGGCTTGACCGGGGAGCTGTTTTTT.